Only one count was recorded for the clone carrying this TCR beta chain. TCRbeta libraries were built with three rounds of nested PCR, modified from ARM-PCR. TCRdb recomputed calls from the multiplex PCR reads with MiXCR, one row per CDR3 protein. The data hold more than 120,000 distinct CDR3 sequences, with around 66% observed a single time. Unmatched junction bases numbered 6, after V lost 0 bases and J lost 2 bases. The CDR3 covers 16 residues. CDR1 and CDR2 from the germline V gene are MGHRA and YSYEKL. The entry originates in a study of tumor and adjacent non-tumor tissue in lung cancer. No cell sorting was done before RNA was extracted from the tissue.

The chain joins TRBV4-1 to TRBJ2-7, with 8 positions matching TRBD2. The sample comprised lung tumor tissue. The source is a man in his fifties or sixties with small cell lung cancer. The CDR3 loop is CASSQDESGGTYEQYF. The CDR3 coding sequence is TGCGCCAGCAGCCAAGATGAGTCGGGAGGGACCTACGAGCAGTACTTC.